This T cell receptor (beta chain) was captured in a study of T cell responses to AZD1222 COVID-19 vaccine (dated by TCRdb to the early 2020s). About the investigation overall: AZD1222 recipients with second doses at about 4 weeks or about 12 weeks were pooled, because spike-specific TCR depth and breadth did not differ between schedules. A total of 230 to 250 trial participants underwent TCR sequencing, of whom about 210 received two doses of AZD1222 and 26 received two doses of the MenACWY control vaccine. Trial participants were enrolled by age into 18-55, 56-69 and 70-plus year subgroups, with around 150, 28 and 57 TCR-sequenced participants respectively.

The time point label for this specimen denotes: baseline before first vaccination. Vaccinee samples came from UK trials COV001 and COV002, including a single-blind randomized controlled phase 2/3 trial of AZD1222 (ChAdOx1 nCoV-19) in healthy adults. Trial participant PBMC samples were collected at day 0 and day 28 after the second dose for TCRbeta chain sequencing. The research as a whole found: Reportedly, close to half of the unique spike-specific TCRs recognized epitopes lying outside the regions that are mutated in the B.1.351 and B.1.1.7 variants. Conclusions about previously exposed vaccinees are limited because only six or seven AZD1222 recipients were SARS-CoV-2 seropositive at baseline. No day 14 peak-response samples were available, so repertoires were characterized only after the peak T cell response. Most participants were white British and females outnumbered males, and the authors suggested that clonal diversity may have been underestimated. Spike-specific TCR breadth and depth rose significantly after two AZD1222 doses compared with day 0 and with MenACWY recipients. Vaccine-associated CD4 TCRs spanned the whole spike protein, with dominant responses in regions 160-218 and 743-854. In the small 56-69-year group, the increase in depth fell short of significance, most likely because of low power.

The cysteine opens and the phenylalanine closes a CDR3 of 14 amino acids. The CDR3 DNA has 42 bases and is translated from base 1. The germline V gene provides CDR1 MDHEN and CDR2 SYDVKM. V was cut back by 8 bases and J by 7 bases, leaving a gap of 20 bases between them. The CDR3 regions of human TCRbeta chains were analyzed by immunosequencing. Per the original workflow: TCRs in the repertoires were compared against a reference library of SARS-CoV-2-specific TCRs that had been generated with the MIRA antigen-specificity platform. Breadth was defined as the fraction of unique TCRs that were SARS-CoV-2-associated. Depth was defined as the fraction of total T cells that were SARS-CoV-2-associated. Each spike-specific TCR was assigned to its reactive spike region and to a CD4 or CD8 class using the MIRA data. Log10-transformed breadth and depth values were compared by one-way ANOVA with Sidak's multiple comparisons tests. The clones in this table, taken by TCRdb from immuneACCESS, are in-frame only. Not every clone is retained; where verified, under half of the shortfall comes from an unresolved V gene, and the cause of the rest is unknown. V, J and clone size are taken as reported in that table, and D and trimming were inferred from the DNA itself. The sample table lists around 120,000 clones, more than 85% of them with a count of one. The ten biggest clones cover about 10% of the sample.

As for this clone: Its antigen remains undetermined. Base qualities are not at hand, and no much larger clone is one base apart.

The sequence came from an adult in good health. Material: peripheral blood, obtained on day 0 of AZD1222 vaccination. The rearranged chain carries TRBV28 and TRBJ1-2, with an unclear D gene assignment. In nucleotides, the sequence is TGTGCCAGCTTTACCGGCATAAGTCGGGGTGGCTACACCTTC. Its protein reads: CASFTGISRGGYTF.